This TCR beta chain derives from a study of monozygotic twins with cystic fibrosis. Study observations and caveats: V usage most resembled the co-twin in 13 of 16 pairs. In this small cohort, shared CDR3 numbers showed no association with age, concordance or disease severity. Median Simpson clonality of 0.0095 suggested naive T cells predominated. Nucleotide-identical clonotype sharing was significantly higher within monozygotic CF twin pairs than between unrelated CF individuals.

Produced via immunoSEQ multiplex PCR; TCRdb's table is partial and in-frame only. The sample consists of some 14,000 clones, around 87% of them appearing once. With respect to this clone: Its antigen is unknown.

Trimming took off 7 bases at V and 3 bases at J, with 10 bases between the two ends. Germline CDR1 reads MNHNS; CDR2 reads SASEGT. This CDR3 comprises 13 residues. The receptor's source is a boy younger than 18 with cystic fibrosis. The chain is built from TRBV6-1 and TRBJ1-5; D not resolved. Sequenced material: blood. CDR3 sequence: CASILGNNQPQHF. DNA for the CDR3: TGTGCCAGCATATTGGGGAACAATCAGCCCCAGCATTTT.